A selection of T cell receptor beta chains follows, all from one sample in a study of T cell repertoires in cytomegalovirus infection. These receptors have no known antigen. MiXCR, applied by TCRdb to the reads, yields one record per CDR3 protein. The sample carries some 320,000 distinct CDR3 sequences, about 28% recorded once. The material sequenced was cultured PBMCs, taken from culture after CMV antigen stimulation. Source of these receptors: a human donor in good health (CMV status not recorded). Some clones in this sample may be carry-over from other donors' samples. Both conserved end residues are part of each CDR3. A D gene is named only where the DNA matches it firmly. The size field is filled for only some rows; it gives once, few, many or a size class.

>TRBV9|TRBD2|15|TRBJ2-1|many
CASSALAGDNNEQFF
TGTGCCAGCAGCGCTCTAGCGGGGGATAACAATGAGCAGTTCTTC
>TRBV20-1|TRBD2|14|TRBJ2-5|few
CSAPTSGRQETQYF
TGCAGTGCTCCCACTAGCGGGAGACAAGAGACCCAGTACTTC
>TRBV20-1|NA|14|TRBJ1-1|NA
CSARVGSADTEAFF
TGCAGTGCTAGAGTAGGTTCAGCGGACACTGAAGCTTTCTTT
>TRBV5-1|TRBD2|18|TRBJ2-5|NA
CASSLAVGLAGPQETQYF
TGCGCCAGCAGCTTGGCCGTGGGACTAGCGGGACCCCAAGAGACCCAGTACTTC
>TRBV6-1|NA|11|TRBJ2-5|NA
CASSWGGTQYF
TGTGCCAGCAGTTGGGGCGGGACCCAGTACTTC
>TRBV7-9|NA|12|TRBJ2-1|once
CASSRGVNEQFF
TGTGCCAGCAGCCGCGGGGTAAATGAGCAGTTCTTC
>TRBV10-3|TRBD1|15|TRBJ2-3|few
CAIKGQGARTDTQYF
TGTGCCATCAAGGGACAGGGGGCGCGAACAGATACGCAGTATTTT
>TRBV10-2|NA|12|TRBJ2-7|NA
CASTGDTYEQYF
TGCGCCAGCACTGGGGACACCTACGAGCAGTACTTC
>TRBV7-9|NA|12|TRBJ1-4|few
CASSLGGFQLFF
TGTGCCAGCAGCTTAGGAGGCTTTCAACTGTTTTTT
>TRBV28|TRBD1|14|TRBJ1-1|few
CASTIYGTGGRAFF
TGTGCCAGCACCATTTATGGGACAGGGGGGCGAGCTTTCTTT
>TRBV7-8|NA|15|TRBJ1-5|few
CASSLSLPSVQPQHF
TGTGCCAGCAGCTTAAGTCTGCCCTCGGTCCAGCCCCAGCATTTT
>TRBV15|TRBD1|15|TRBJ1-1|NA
CATSREKTGDTEAFF
TGTGCCACCAGCAGAGAGAAGACAGGGGACACTGAAGCTTTCTTT